This TCR beta chain was captured in a study of a mutant IDH1 vaccine in newly diagnosed glioma. Study-wide background: Patients under treatment included roughly 60% males and approximately 38% females and had a mean age of around 37 years. Earlier therapy was either radiotherapy, temozolomide, or both, and most got both. Study-wide results and caveats: Seemingly, top peripheral T cell clonotype changes bore no relation to pseudoprogression.

Germline CDR1 GTSNPN, CDR2 SVGIG (reference sequence). The CDR3 runs 13 residues. V was shortened by 0 bases and J by 5 bases, with 10 bases between the two germline ends. Repertoires were generated with immunoSEQ multiplex PCR, while TCRdb's copy carries only in-frame clones and drops some. The sample contains some 95,000 clones, around 77% of which appear only once. There are a few counts of this clone. Its specificity is not known. Sample time point: baseline, week 1 (first vaccination visit). Specified treatment: pre-vaccination baseline after standard-of-care therapy. The donor cohort comprised cases of new WHO grade 3 or 4 IDH1-mutant, ATRX-lost astrocytoma.

This specimen consisted of PBMCs, obtained from a glioma patient treated with radiotherapy, temozolomide or both. This TCR was sampled from a man aged 40-55 years with glioma. The chain has TRBV30 and TRBJ1-1, with D maybe TRBD1 (6 bases). The CDR3: CAWSVSGVTEAFF. The CDR3 DNA reads as TGTGCCTGGAGTGTGTCAGGGGTAACTGAAGCTTTCTTT.